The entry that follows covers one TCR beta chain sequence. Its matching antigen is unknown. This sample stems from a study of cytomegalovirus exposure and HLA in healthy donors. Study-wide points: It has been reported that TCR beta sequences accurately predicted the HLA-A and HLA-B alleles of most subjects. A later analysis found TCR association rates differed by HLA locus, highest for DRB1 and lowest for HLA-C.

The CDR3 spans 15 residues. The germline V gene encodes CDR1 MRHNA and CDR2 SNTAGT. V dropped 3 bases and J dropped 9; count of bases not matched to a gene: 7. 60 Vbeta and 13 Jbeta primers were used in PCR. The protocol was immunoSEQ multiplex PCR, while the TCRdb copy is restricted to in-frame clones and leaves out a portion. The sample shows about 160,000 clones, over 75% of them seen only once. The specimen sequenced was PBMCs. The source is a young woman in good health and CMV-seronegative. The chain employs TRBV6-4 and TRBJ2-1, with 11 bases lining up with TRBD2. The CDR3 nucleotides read TGTGCCAGCAGTGAACTTAGCGGGGGGGCGTTTGAGCAGTTCTTC. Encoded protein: CASSELSGGAFEQFF.